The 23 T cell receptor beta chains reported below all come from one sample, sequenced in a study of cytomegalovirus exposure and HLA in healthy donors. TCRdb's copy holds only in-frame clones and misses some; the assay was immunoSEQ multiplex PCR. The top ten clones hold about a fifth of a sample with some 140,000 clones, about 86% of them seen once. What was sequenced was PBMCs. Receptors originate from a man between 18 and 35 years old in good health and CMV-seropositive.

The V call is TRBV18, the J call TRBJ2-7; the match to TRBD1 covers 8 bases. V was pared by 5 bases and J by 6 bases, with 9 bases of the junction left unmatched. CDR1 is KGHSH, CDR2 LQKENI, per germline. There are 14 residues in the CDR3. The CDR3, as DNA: TGTGCCAGCTCATCCTCTGGACAGGGTCGCGAGCAGTACTTC. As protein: CASSSSGQGREQYF.

In DNA form, the CDR3 reads TGTGCCAGCAGCAGTACAAACACTGAAGCTTTCTTT. It encodes CASSSTNTEAFF. The V and J genes are TRBV9 and TRBJ1-1; D is ambiguous. Trimming stripped 4 bases from V and 2 bases from J, with 6 bases between. The CDR3 spans 12 residues. Germline CDR1 and CDR2: SGDLS and YYNGEE.

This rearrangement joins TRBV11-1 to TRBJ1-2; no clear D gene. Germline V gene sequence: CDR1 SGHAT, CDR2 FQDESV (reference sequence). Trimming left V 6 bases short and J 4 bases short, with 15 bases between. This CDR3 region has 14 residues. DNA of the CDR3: TGTGCCAGCAGTTCCGTGTCAGGTGGCTATGGCTACACCTTC. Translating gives CASSSVSGGYGYTF.

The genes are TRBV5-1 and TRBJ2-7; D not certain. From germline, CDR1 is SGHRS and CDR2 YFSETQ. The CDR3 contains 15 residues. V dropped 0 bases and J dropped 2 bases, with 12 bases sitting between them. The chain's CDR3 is CASSLVSLPTYEQYF. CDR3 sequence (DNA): TGCGCCAGCAGCTTGGTTAGCCTCCCAACCTACGAGCAGTACTTC.

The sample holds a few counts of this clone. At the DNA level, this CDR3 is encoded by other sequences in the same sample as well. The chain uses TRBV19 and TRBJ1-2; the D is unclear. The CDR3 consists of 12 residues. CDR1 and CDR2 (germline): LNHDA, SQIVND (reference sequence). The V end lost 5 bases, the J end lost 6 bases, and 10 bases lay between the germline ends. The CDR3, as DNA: TGTGCCAGTAGTCCCCGGGAGGATGGCTACACCTTC. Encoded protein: CASSPREDGYTF. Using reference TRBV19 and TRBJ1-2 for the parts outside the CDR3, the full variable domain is DGGITQSPKYLFRKEGQNVTLSCEQNLNHDAMYWYRQDPGQGLRLIYYSQIVNDFQKGDIAEGYSVSREKKESFPLTVTSAQKNPTAFYLCASSPREDGYTFGSGTRLTVV.

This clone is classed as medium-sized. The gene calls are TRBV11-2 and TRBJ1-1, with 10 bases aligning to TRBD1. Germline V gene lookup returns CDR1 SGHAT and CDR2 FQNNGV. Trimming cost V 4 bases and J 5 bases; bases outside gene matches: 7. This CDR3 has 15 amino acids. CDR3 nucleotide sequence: TGTGCCAGCAGCTCGCGACAGGGGGCAGGGACTGAAGCTTTCTTT. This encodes CASSSRQGAGTEAFF.

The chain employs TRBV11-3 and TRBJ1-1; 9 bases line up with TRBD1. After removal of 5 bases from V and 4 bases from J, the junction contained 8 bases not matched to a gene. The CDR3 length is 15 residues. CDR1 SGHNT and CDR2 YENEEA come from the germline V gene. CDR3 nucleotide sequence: TGTGCCAGCAGCCCGGGACAGGGTATTATCACTGAAGCTTTCTTT. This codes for CASSPGQGIITEAFF.

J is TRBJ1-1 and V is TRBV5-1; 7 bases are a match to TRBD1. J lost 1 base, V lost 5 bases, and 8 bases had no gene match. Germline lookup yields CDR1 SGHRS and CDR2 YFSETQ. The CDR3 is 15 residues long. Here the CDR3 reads CASSLQGFENTEAFF. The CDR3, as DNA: TGCGCCAGCAGTTTACAGGGGTTCGAGAACACTGAAGCTTTCTTT.

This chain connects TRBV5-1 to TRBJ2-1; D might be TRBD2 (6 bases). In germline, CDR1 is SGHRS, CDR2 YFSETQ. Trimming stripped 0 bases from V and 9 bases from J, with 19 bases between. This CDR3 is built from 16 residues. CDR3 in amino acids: CASSLGASRRAGEQFF. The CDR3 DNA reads TGCGCCAGCAGCTTGGGGGCCTCACGGAGGGCCGGTGAGCAGTTCTTC.

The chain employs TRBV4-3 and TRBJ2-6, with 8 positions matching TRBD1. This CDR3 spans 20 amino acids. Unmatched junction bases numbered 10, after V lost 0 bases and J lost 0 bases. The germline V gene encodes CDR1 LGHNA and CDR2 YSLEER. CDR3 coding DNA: TGCGCCAGCAGCCAAGAAGGATCCGACAGGGGCATCTCTGGGGCCAACGTCCTGACTTTC. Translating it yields CASSQEGSDRGISGANVLTF.

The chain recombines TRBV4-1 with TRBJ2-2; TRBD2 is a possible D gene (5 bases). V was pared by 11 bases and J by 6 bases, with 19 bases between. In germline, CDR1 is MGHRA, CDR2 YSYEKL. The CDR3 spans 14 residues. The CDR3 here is CACQRVGGPGELFF. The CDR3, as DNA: TGCGCCTGCCAGAGGGTAGGAGGTCCCGGGGAGCTGTTTTTT.

The CDR3 region has the DNA TGCGCCAGCAGAATGGGACTGAACTCTGGGGCCAACGTCCTGACTTTC. It is translated as CASRMGLNSGANVLTF. The V gene is TRBV5-1, the J gene TRBJ2-6, with D possibly being TRBD2 (6 bases). CDR3 size: 16 residues. Trimming stripped 5 bases from V and 0 bases from J, with 12 bases between. Looked up from germline, CDR1 is SGHRS and CDR2 is YFSETQ.

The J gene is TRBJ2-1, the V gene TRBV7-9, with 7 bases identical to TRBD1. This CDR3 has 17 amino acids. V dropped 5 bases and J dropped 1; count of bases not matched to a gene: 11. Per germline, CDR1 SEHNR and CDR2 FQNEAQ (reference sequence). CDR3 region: CASSPGTALPSYNEQFF. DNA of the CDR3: TGTGCCAGCAGCCCGGGGACAGCTCTACCGTCCTACAATGAGCAGTTCTTC.

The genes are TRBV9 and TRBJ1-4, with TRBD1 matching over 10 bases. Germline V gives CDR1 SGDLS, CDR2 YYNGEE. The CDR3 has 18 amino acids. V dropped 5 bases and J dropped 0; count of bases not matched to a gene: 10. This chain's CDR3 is CASSRDRGAGATNEKLFF. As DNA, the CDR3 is TGTGCCAGCAGTAGGGACAGGGGAGCGGGGGCAACTAATGAAAAACTGTTTTTT.

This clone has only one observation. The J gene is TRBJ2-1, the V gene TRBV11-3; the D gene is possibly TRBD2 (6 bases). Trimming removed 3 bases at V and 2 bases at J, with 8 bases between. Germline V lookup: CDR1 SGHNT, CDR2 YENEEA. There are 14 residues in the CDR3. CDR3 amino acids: CASSFGGPYNEQFF. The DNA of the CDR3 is TGTGCCAGCAGCTTTGGAGGGCCCTACAATGAGCAGTTCTTC.

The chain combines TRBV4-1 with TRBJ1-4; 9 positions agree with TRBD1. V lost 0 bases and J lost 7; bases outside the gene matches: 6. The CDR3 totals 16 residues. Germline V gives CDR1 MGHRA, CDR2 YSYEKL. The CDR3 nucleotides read TGCGCCAGCAGCCAAGATCCCGGACAGGGGTCTGAAAAACTGTTTTTT. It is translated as CASSQDPGQGSEKLFF.

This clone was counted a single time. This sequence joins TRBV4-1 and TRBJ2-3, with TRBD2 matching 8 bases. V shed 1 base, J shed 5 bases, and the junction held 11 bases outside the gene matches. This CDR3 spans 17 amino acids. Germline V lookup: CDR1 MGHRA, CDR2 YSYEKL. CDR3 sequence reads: CASSQGVGTSILDTQYF. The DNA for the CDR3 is TGCGCCAGCAGCCAAGGGGTAGGGACTAGTATTTTAGATACGCAGTATTTT.

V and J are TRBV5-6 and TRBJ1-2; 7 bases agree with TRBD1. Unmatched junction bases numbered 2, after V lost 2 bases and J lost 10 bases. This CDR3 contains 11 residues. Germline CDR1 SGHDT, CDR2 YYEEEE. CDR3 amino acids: CASSLTGDYTF. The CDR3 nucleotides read TGTGCCAGCAGCTTAACAGGGGACTACACCTTC.

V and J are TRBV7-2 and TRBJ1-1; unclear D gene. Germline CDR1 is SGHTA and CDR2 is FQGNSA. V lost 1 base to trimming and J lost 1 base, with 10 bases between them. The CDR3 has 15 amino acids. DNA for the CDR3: TGTGCCAGCAGCTTAGGGAGTGCAGCGAACACTGAAGCTTTCTTT. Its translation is CASSLGSAANTEAFF.

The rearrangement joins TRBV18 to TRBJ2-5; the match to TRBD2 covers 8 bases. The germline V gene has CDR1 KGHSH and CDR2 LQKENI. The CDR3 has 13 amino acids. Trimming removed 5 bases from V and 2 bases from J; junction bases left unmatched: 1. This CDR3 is CASSGLAQETQYF. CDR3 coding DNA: TGTGCCAGCTCAGGACTAGCTCAAGAGACCCAGTACTTC.

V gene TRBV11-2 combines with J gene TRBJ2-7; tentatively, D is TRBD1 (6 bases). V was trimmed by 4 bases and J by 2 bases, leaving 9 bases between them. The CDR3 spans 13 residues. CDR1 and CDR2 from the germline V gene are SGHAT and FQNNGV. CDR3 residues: CASSSQGPYEQYF. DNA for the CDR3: TGTGCCAGCAGCTCACAGGGACCCTACGAGCAGTACTTC.

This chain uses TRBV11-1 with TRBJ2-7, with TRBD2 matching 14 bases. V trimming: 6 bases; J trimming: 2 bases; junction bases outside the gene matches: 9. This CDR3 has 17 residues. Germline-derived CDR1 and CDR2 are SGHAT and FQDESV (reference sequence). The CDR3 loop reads CASSHGTSGSRTYEQYF. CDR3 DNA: TGTGCCAGCAGTCATGGGACTAGCGGGAGTCGGACCTACGAGCAGTACTTC.

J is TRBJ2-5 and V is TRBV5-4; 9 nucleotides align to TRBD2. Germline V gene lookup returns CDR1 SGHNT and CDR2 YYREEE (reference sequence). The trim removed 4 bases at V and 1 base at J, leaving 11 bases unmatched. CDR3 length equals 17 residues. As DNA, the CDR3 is TGTGCCAGCAGCCCGGGGGGGCTAGCGGGGAGCCAAGAGACCCAGTACTTC. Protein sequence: CASSPGGLAGSQETQYF.